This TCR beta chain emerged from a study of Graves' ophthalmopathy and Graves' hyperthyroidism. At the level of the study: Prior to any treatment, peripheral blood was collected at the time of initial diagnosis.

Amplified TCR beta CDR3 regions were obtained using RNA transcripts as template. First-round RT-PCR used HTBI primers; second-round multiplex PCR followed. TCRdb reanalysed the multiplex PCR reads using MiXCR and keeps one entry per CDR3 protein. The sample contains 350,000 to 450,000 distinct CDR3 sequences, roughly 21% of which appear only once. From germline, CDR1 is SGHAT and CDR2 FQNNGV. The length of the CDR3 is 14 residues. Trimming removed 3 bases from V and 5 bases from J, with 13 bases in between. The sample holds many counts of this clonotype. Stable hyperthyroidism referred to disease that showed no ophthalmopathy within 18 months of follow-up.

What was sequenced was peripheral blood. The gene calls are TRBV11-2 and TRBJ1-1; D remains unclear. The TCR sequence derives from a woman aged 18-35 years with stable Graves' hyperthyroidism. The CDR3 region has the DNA TGTGCCAGCAGCTTCAACTGGCGCGGGACTGAAGCTTTCTTT. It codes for CASSFNWRGTEAFF. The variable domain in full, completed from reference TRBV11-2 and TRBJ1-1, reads EAGVAQSPRYKIIEKRQSVAFWCNPISGHATLYWYQQILGQGPKLLIQFQNNGVVDDSQLPKDRFSAERLKGVDSTLKIQPAKLEDSAVYLCASSFNWRGTEAFFGQGTRLTVV.